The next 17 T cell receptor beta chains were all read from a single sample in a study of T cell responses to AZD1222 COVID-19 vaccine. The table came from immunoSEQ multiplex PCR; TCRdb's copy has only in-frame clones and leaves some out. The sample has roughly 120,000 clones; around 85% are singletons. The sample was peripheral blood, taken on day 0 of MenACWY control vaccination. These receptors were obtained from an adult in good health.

In nucleotides, the CDR3 is TGCGCCAGCAGCTTGGAGCAGGGAACTGGAAACACCATATATTTT. Translating it yields CASSLEQGTGNTIYF. V is TRBV5-1 and J is TRBJ1-3, with a possible D match to TRBD1 (5 bases). V lost 0 bases, J lost 2 bases, and 9 bases lay in between. CDR1 is SGHRS, CDR2 YFSETQ, per germline. This CDR3 spans 15 amino acids.

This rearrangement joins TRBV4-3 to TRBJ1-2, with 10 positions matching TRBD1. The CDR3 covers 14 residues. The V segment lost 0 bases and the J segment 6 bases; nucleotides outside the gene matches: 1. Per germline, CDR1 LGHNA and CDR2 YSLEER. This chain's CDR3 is CASSQEGTGDGYTF. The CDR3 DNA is TGCGCCAGCAGCCAAGAAGGGACAGGGGATGGCTACACCTTC.

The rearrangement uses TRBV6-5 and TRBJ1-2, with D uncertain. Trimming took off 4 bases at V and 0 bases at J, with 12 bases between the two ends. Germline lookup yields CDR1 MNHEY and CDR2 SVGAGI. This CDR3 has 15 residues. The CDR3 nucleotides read TGTGCCAGCAGTTTCGCAGGCCCTGCTAACTATGGCTACACCTTC. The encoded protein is CASSFAGPANYGYTF.

In DNA form, the CDR3 reads TGCGCCAGCAGCCAAGGGTCAGGGAGGACTAATGAAAAACTGTTTTTT. Amino acid sequence: CASSQGSGRTNEKLFF. The chain uses TRBV4-1 and TRBJ1-4; D is possibly TRBD1 (5 bases). The V end was cut by 1 base, the J end by 2 bases, with 11 bases between. This CDR3 comprises 16 residues. Germline values: CDR1 MGHRA, CDR2 YSYEKL.

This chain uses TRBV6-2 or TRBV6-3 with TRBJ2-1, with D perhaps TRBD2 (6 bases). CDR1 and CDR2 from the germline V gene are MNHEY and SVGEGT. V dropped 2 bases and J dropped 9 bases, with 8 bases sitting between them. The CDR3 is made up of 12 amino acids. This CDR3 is CASSYGGLEQFF. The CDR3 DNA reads TGTGCCAGCAGTTACGGAGGGCTTGAGCAGTTCTTC.

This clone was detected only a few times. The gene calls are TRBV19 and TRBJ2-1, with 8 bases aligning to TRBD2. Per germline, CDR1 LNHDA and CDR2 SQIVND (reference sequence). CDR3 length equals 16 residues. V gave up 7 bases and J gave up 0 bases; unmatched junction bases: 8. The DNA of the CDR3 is TGTGCCAGTACCATTAGCGGGGCCAGCTCCTACAATGAGCAGTTCTTC. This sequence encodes CASTISGASSYNEQFF. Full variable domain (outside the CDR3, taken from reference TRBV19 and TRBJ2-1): DGGITQSPKYLFRKEGQNVTLSCEQNLNHDAMYWYRQDPGQGLRLIYYSQIVNDFQKGDIAEGYSVSREKKESFPLTVTSAQKNPTAFYLCASTISGASSYNEQFFGPGTRLTVL.

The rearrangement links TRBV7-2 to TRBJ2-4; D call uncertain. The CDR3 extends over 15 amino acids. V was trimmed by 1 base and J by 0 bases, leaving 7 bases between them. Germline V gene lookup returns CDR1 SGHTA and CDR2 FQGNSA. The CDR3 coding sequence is TGTGCCAGCAGCTTAGGGGCCCTAGCCAAAAACATTCAGTACTTC. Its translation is CASSLGALAKNIQYF.

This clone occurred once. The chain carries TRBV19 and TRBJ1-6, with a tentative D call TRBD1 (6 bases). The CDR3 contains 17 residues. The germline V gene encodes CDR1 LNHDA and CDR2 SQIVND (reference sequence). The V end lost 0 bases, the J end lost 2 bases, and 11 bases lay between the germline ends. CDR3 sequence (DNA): TGTGCCAGTAGTATAGATTTTCCAGGGGCCTATAATTCACCCCTCCACTTT. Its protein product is CASSIDFPGAYNSPLHF.

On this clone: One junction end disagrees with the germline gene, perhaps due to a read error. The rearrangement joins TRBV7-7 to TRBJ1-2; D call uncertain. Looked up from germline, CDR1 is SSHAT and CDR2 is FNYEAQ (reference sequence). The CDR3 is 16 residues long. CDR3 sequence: CASSLKEARANYGYTF. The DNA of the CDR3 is TGTGCTAGCAGCTTGAAAGAAGCCCGAGCTAACTATGGCTACACCTTC.

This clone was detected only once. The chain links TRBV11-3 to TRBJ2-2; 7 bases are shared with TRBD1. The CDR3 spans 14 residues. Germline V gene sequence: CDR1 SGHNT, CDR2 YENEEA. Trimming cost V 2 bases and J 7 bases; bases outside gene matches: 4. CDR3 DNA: TGTGCCAGCAGCTTACGCAGGGGGTTCGGGGAGCTGTTTTTT. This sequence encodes CASSLRRGFGELFF.

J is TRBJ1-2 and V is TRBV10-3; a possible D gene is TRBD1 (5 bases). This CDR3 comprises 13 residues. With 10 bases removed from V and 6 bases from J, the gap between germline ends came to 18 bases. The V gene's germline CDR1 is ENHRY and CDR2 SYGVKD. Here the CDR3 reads CATRSPGLDGYTF. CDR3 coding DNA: TGTGCCACCCGTTCACCGGGGCTCGATGGCTACACCTTC.

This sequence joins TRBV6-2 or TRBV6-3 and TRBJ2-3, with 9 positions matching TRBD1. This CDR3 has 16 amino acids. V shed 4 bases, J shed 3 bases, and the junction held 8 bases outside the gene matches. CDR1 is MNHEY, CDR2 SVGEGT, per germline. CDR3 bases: TGTGCCAGCAGTTGGCTGCGGACAGGGGCAACAGATACGCAGTATTTT. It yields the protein CASSWLRTGATDTQYF.

CDR3 residues: CASSLDRVLSWPQHF. In nucleotides, the CDR3 is TGTGCCAGCAGCTTGGACAGGGTTCTCAGTTGGCCCCAGCATTTT. J is TRBJ1-5 and V is TRBV5-6, with a weak D call TRBD1 (6 bases). The CDR3 is 15 amino acids. Trimming took 0 bases from V and 9 from J, leaving 16 bases between them. Germline CDR1 and CDR2: SGHDT and YYEEEE.

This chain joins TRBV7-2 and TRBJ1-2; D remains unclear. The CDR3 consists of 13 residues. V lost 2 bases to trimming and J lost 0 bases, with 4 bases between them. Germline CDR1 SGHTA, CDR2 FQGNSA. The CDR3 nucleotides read TGTGCCAGCAGCTTAACATCTAACTATGGCTACACCTTC. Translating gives CASSLTSNYGYTF.

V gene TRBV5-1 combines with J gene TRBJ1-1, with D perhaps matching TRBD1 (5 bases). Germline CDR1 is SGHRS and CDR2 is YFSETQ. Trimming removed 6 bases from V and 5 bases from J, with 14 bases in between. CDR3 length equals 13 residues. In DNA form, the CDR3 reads TGCGCCAGCACCGGGGGGAGCCGAACTGAAGCTTTCTTT. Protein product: CASTGGSRTEAFF. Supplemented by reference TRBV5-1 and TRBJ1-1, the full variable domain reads KAGVTQTPRYLIKTRGQQVTLSCSPISGHRSVSWYQQTPGQGLQFLFEYFSETQRNKGNFPGRFSGRQFSNSRSEMNVSTLELGDSALYLCASTGGSRTEAFFGQGTRLTVV.

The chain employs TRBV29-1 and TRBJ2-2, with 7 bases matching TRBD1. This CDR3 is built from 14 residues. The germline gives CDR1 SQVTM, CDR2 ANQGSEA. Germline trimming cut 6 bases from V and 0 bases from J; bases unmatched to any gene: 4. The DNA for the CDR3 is TGCAGCGTCTCGACAGGGACGAACACCGGGGAGCTGTTTTTT. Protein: CSVSTGTNTGELFF.

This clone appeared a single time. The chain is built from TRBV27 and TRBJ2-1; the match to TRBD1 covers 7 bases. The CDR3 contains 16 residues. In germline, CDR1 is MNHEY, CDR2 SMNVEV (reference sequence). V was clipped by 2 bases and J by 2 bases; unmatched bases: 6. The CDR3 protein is CASSLRGTATYNEQFF. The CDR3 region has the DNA TGTGCCAGCAGTTTAAGAGGGACAGCTACCTACAATGAGCAGTTCTTC.